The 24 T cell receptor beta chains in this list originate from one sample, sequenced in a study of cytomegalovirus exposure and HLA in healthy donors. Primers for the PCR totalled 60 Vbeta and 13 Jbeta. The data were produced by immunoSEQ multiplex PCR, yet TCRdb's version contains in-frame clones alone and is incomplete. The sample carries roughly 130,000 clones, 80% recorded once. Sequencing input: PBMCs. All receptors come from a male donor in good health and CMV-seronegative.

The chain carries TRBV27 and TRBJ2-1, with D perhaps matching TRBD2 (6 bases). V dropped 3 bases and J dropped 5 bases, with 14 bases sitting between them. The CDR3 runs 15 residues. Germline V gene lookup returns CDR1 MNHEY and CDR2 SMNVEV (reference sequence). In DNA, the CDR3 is TGTGCCAGCAGTTTTCCCGGGAGCTTGAACAATGAGCAGTTCTTC. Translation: CASSFPGSLNNEQFF.

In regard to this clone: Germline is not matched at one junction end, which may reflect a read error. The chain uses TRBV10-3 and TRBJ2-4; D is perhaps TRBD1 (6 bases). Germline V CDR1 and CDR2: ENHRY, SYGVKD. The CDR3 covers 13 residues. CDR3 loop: CAISPGQQNSQYF. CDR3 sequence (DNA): TGTGCCATCAGCCCCGGACAGCAAAACAGTCAGTACTTC.

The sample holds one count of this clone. CDR3 in DNA: TGTGCCAGCAGCTTAGCGACAGCCGGGGAGCTGTTTTTT. As protein: CASSLATAGELFF. The chain employs TRBV7-2 and TRBJ2-2; a possible D gene is TRBD1 (5 bases). Germline V CDR1 and CDR2: SGHTA, FQGNSA. V was clipped by 0 bases and J by 6 bases, with 5 bases between them. The CDR3 extends over 13 amino acids. Using reference TRBV7-2 and TRBJ2-2 for the parts outside the CDR3, the full variable domain is GAGVSQSPSNKVTEKGKDVELRCDPISGHTALYWYRQSLGQGLEFLIYFQGNSAPDKSGLPSDRFSAERTGGSVSTLTIQRTQQEDSAVYLCASSLATAGELFFGEGSRLTVL.

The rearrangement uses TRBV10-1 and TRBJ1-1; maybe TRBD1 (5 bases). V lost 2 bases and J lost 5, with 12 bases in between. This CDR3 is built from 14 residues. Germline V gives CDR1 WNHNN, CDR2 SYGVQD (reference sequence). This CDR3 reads CASSEVTGGTEAFF. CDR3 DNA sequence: TGCGCCAGCAGTGAGGTAACAGGCGGAACTGAAGCTTTCTTT.

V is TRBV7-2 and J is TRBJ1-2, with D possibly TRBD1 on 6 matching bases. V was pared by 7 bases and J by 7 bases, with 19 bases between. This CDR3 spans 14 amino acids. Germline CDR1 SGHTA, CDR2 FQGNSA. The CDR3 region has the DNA TGTGCCAGCAAATTCCGGGACAATCTCTCTGGCTACACCTTC. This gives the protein CASKFRDNLSGYTF.

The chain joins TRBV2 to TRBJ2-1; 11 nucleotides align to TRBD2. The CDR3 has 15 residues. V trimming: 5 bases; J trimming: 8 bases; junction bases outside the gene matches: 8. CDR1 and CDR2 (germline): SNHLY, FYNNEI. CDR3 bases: TGTGCCAGCAGTCGACTAGCGGGACCCCTCTATGAGCAGTTCTTC. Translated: CASSRLAGPLYEQFF.

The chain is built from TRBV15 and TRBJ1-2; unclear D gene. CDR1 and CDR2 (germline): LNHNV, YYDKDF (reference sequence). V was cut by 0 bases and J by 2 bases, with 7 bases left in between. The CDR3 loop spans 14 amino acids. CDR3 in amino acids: CATSRERLNYGYTF. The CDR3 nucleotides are TGTGCCACCAGCAGAGAGAGGTTGAACTATGGCTACACCTTC.

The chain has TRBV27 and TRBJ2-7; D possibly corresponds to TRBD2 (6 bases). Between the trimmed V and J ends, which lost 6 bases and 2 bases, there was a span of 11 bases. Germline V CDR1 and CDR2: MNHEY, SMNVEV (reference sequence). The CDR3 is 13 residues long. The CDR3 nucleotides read TGTGCCAGCAGCCCCGGGGGACCCTACGAGCAGTACTTC. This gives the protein CASSPGGPYEQYF.

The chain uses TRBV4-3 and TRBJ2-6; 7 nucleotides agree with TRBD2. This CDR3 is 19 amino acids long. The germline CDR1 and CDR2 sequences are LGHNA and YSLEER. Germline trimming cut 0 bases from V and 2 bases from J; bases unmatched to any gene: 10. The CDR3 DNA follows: TGCGCCAGCAGCCAAGATTTCGTGGGTCGGGGGGCTGGGGCCAACGTCCTGACTTTC. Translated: CASSQDFVGRGAGANVLTF.

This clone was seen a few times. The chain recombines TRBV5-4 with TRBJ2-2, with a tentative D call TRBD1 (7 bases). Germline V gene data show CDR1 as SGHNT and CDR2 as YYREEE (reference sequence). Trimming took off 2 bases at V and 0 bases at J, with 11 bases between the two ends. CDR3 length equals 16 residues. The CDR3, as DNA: TGTGCCAGCAGCTTCGGCGGGACAGCGAACACCGGGGAGCTGTTTTTT. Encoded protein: CASSFGGTANTGELFF.

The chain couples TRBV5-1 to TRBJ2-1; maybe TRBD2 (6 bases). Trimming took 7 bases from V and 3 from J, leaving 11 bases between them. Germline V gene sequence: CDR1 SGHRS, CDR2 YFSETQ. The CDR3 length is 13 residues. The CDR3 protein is CASAVGGYNEQFF. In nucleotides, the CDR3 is TGCGCCAGCGCGGTGGGAGGCTACAATGAGCAGTTCTTC. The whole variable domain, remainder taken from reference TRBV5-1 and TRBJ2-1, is KAGVTQTPRYLIKTRGQQVTLSCSPISGHRSVSWYQQTPGQGLQFLFEYFSETQRNKGNFPGRFSGRQFSNSRSEMNVSTLELGDSALYLCASAVGGYNEQFFGPGTRLTVL.

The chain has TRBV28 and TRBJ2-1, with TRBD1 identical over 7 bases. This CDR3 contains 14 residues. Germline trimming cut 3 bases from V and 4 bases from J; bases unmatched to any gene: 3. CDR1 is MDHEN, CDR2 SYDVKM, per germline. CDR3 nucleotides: TGTGCCAGCAGTTTTGGGGACAGATACAATGAGCAGTTCTTC. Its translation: CASSFGDRYNEQFF.

CDR3 region: CASSDSIGELFF. DNA of the CDR3: TGTGCCAGCAGTGACTCCATCGGGGAGCTGTTTTTT. The chain is built from TRBV6-4 and TRBJ2-2; no firm D call. Germline CDR1 and CDR2: MRHNA and SNTAGT. The CDR3 sequence is 12 residues long. V was pared by 0 bases and J by 7 bases, with 3 bases between.

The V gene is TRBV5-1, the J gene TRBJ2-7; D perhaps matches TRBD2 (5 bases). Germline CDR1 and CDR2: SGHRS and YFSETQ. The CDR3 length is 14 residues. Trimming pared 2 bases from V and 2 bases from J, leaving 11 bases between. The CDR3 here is CASSFGLLTYEQYF. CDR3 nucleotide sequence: TGCGCCAGCAGCTTTGGACTTTTAACCTACGAGCAGTACTTC.

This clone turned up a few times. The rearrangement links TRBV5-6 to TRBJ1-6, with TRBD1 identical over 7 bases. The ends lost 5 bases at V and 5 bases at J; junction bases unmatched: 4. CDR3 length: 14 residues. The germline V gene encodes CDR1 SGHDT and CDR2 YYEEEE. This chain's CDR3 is CASRLTGDNSPLHF. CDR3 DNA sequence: TGTGCCAGCAGACTAACAGGGGATAATTCACCCCTCCACTTT. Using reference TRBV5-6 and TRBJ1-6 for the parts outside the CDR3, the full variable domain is DAGVTQSPTHLIKTRGQQVTLRCSPKSGHDTVSWYQQALGQGPQFIFQYYEEEERQRGNFPDRFSGHQFPNYSSELNVNALLLGDSALYLCASRLTGDNSPLHFGNGTRLTVT.

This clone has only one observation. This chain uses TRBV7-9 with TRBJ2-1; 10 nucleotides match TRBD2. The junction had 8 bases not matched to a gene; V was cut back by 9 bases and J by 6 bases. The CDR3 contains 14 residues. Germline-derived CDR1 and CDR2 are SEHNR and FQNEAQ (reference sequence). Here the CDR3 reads CASIAGGLGNEQFF. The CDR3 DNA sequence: TGTGCCAGTATAGCGGGAGGATTGGGCAATGAGCAGTTCTTC.

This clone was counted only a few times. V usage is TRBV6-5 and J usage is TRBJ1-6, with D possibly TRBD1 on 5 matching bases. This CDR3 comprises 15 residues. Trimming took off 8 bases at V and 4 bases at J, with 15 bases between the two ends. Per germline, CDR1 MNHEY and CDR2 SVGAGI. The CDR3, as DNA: TGTGCCAGCCGAGTAACAGGAGCATATAATTCACCCCTCCACTTT. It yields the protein CASRVTGAYNSPLHF.

The CDR3: CASSFPGFPEAFF. CDR3 bases: TGTGCCAGCAGTTTCCCCGGGTTCCCTGAAGCTTTCTTT. The V gene is TRBV28, the J gene TRBJ1-1; D uncertain. CDR1 is MDHEN and CDR2 is SYDVKM in the germline V gene. The CDR3 totals 13 residues. Trimming took off 3 bases at V and 6 bases at J, with 11 bases between the two ends.

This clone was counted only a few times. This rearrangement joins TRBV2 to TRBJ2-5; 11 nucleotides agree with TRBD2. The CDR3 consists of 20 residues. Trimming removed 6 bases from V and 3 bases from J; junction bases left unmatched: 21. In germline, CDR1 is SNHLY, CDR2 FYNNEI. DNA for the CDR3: TGTGCCAGCAGATCCCCCTACGGGACTAGCGGCGAGGGTGGGGAAGAGACCCAGTACTTC. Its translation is CASRSPYGTSGEGGEETQYF.

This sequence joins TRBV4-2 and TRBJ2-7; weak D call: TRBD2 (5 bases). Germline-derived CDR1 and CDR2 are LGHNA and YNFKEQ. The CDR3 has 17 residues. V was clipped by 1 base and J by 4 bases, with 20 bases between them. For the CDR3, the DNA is TGTGCCAGCAGCCAAGTTATGGAAGGACTCCGAGGGTACGAGCAGTACTTC. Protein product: CASSQVMEGLRGYEQYF.

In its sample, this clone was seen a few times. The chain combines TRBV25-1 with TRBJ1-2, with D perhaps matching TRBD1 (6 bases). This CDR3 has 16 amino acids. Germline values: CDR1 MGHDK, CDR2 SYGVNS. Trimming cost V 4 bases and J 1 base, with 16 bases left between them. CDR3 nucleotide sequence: TGTGCCAGCAGTGGATGGGACACCAATCATAACTATGGCTACACCTTC. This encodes CASSGWDTNHNYGYTF.

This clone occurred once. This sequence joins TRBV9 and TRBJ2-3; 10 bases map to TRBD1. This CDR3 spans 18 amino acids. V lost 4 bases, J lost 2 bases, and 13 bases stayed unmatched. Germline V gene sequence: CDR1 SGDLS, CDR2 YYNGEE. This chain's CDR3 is CASSSISPGQGYTDTQYF. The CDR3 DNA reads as TGTGCCAGCAGCTCCATCTCCCCGGGACAGGGGTACACAGATACGCAGTATTTT.

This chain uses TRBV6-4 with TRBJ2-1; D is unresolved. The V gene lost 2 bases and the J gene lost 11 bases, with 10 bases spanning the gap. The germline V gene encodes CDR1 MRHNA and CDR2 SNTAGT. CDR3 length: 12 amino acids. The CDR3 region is CASSDVLSQQFF. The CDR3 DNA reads TGTGCCAGCAGTGACGTACTATCCCAGCAGTTCTTC.

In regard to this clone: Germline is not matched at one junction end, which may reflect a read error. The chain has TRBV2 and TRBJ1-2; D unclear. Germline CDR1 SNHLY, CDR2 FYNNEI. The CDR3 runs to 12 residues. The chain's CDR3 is CASSPSSEAVFF. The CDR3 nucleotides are TGTGCCAGCAGTCCTTCCTCGGAGGCAGTCTTCTTC.